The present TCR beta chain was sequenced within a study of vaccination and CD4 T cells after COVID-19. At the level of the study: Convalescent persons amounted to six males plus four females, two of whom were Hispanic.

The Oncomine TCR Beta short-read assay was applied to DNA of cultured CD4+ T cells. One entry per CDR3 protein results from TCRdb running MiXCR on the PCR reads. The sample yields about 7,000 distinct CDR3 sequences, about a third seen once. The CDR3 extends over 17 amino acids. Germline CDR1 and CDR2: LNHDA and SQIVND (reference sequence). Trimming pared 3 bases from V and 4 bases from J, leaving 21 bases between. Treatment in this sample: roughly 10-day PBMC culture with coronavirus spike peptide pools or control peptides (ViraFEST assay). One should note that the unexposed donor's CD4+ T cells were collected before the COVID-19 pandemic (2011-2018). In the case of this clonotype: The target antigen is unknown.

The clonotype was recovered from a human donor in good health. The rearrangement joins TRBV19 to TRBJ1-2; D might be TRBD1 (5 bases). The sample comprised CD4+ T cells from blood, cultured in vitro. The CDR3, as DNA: TGTGCCAGTAGTATGAGAGGGTTGCAGGGCCTACTCTATGGCTACACCTTC. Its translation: CASSMRGLQGLLYGYTF.